This T cell receptor (beta chain) was identified during a study of blood T cells in healthy people across ages. This CDR3 contains 16 residues. The junction had 15 bases not matched to a gene; V was cut back by 6 bases and J by 5 bases. A second PCR, run for roughly 7 to 11 cycles, used a sample-barcoded 5' primer plus a J-beta primer mix. TCRdb redid the calling of the 5' RACE reads with MiXCR, one entry per CDR3 protein. The table has around 1,900,000 distinct CDR3 sequences, roughly 43% seen once. With regard to this clonotype: The antigen remains unidentified.

General study results and limits: The unknown donor CMV status may have confounded expanded clonotype changes.

The origin of this receptor is a human donor in good health. V usage is TRBV12-3 or TRBV12-4 and J usage is TRBJ2-5; 7 bases are a match to TRBD2. The sequencing input was blood. The CDR3 DNA is TGTGCCAGCAGCCAGTCTAGCGGTGGACCTCCCGAGACCCAGTACTTC. Encoded protein: CASSQSSGGPPETQYF.